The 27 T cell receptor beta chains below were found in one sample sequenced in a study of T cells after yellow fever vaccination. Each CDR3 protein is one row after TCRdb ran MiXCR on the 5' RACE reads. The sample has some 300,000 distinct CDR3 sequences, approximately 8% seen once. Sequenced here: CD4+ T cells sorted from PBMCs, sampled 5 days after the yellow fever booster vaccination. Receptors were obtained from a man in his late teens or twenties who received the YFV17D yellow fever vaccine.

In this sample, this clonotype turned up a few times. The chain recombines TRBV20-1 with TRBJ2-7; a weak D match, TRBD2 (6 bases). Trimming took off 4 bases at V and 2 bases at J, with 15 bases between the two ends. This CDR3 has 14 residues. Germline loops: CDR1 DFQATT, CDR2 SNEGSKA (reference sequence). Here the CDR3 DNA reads TGCAGTGCTAAGAGCGGGCGTATCACCTACGAGCAGTACTTC. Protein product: CSAKSGRITYEQYF.

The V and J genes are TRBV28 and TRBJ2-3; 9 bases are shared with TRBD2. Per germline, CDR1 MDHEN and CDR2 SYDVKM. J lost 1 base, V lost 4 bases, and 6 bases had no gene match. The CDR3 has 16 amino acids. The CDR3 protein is CASSSYSGGRTDTQYF. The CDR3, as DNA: TGTGCCAGCAGTTCATATAGCGGGGGACGCACAGATACGCAGTATTTT.

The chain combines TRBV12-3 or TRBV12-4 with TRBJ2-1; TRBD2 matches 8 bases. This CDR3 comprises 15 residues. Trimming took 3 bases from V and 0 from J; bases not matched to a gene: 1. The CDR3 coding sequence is TGTGCCAGCAGTTTCGGGGGGGTCTCCTACAATGAGCAGTTCTTC. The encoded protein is CASSFGGVSYNEQFF.

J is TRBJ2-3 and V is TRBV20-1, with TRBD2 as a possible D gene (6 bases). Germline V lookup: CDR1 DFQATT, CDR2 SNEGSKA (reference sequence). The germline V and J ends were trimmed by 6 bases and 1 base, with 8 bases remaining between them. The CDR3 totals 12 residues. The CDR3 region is CSAIAGTDTQYF. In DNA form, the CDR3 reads TGCAGTGCCATAGCGGGCACAGATACGCAGTATTTT.

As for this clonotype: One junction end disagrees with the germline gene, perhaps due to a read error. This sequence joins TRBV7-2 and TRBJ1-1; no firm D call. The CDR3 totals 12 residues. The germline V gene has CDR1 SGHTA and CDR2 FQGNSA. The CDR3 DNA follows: TGTGCCAGCACCTTACAACACACTGAAGCTTTCTTT. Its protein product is CASTLQHTEAFF.

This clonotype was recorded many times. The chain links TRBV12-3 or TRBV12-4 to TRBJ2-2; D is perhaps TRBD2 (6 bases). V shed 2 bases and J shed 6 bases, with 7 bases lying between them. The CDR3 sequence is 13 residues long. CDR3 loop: CASSLWGAGELFF. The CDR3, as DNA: TGTGCCAGCAGTTTATGGGGGGCCGGGGAGCTGTTTTTT.

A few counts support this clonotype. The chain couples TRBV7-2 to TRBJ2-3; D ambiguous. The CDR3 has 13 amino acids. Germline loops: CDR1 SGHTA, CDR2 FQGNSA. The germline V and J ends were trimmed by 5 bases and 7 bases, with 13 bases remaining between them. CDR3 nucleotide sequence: TGTGCCAGCAGCACCCGGAAAGTTTATACGCAGTATTTT. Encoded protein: CASSTRKVYTQYF.

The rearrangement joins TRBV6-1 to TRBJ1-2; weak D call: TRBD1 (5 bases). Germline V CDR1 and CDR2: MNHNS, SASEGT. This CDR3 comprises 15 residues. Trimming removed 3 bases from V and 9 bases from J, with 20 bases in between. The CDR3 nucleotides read TGTGCCAGCAGTGAGGGACCAAACCTTCTATTAAGCTACACCTTC. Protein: CASSEGPNLLLSYTF.

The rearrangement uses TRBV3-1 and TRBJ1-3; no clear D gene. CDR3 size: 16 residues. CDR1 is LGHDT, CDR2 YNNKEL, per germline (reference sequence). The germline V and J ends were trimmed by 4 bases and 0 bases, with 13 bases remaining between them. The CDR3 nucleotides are TGTGCCAGCAGCCCCATGCTCAGATTCTCTGGAAACACCATATATTTT. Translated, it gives CASSPMLRFSGNTIYF.

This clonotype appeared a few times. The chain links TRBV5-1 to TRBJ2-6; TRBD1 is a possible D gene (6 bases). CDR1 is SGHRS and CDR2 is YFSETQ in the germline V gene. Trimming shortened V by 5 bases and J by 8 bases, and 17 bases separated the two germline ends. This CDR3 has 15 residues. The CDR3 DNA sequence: TGCGCCAGCAGTTCGGACAGCGCGTCGACCAACGTCCTGACTTTC. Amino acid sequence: CASSSDSASTNVLTF.

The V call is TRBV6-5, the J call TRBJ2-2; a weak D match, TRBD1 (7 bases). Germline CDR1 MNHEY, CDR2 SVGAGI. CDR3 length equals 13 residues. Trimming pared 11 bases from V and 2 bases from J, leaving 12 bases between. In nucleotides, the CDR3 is TGTGCCGCAGGAGGGGGCAACACCGGGGAGCTGTTTTTT. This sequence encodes CAAGGGNTGELFF.

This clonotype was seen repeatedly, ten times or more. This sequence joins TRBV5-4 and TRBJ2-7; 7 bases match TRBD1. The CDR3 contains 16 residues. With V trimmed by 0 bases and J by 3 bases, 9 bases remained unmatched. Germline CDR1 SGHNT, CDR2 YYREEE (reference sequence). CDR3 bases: TGTGCCAGCAGCTTGGCCGCGGACAGGCGAGACTACGAGCAGTACTTC. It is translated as CASSLAADRRDYEQYF.

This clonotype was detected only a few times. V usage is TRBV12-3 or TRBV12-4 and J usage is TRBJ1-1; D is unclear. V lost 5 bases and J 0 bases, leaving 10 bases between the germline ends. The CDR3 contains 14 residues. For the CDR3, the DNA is TGTGCCAGCAGTCCCTCTTCGGTGAACACTGAAGCTTTCTTT. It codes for CASSPSSVNTEAFF.

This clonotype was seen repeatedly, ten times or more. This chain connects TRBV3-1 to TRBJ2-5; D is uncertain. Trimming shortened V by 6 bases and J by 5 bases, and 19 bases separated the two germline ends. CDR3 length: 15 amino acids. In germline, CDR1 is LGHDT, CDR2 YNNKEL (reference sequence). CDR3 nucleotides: TGTGCCAGCAGTTCTAGTGGACGGAGAACTGAGACCCAGTACTTC. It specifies CASSSSGRRTETQYF.

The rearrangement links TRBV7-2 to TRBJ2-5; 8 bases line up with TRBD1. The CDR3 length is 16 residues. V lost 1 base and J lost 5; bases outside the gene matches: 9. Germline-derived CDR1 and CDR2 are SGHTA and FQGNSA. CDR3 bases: TGTGCCAGCAGCTTAGGCCTCACAGGGGGTCAGGAGACCCAGTACTTC. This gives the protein CASSLGLTGGQETQYF.

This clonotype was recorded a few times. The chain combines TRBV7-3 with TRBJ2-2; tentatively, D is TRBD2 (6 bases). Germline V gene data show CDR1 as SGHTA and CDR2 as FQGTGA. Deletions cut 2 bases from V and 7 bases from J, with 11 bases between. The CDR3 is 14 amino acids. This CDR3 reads CASSLVGTGGELFF. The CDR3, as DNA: TGTGCCAGCAGCTTAGTGGGGACTGGCGGGGAGCTGTTTTTT. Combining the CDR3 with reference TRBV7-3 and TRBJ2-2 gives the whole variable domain GAGVSQTPSNKVTEKGKYVELRCDPISGHTALYWYRQSLGQGPEFLIYFQGTGAADDSGLPNDRFFAVRPEGSVSTLKIQRTERGDSAVYLCASSLVGTGGELFFGEGSRLTVL.

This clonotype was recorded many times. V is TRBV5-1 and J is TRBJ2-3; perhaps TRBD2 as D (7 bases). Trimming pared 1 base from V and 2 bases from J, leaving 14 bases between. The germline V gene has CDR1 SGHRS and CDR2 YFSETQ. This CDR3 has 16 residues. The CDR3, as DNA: TGCGCCAGCAGCTTGAGGGTGGGGGGGCCCACAGATACGCAGTATTTT. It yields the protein CASSLRVGGPTDTQYF.

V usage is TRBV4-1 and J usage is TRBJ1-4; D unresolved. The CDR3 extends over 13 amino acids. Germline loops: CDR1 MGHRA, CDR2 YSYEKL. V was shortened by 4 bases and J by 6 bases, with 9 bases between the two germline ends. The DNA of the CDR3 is TGCGCCAGCAGCCGGCAGGACCATGAAAAACTGTTTTTT. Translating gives CASSRQDHEKLFF.

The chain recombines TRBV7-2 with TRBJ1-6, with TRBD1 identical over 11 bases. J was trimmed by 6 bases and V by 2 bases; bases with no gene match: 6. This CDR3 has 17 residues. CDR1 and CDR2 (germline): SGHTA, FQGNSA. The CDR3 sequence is CASSLTGTGGSNSPLHF. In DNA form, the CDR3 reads TGTGCCAGCAGCTTAACTGGGACAGGGGGTTCTAATTCACCCCTCCACTTT.

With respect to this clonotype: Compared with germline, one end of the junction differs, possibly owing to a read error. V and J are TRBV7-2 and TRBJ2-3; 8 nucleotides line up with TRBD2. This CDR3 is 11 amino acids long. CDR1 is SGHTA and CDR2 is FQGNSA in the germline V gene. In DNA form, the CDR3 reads TGCGCCTCGGGGGGGGACCATACGCAGTATTTT. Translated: CASGGDHTQYF.

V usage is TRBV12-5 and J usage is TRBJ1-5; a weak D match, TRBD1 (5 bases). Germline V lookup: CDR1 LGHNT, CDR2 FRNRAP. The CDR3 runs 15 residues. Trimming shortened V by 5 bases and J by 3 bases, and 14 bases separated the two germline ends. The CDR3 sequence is CASGTRRQINQPQHF. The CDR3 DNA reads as TGTGCTAGTGGTACCCGGAGACAGATCAATCAGCCCCAGCATTTT.

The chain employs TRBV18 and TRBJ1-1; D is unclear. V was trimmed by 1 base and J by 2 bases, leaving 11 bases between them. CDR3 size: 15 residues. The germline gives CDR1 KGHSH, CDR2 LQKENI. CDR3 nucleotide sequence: TGTGCCAGCTCACCACAGGGATACAGAAACACTGAAGCTTTCTTT. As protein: CASSPQGYRNTEAFF.

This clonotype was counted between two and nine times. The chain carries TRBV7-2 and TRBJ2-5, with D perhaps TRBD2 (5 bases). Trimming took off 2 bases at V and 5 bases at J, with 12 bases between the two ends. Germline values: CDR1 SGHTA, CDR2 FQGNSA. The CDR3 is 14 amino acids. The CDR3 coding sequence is TGTGCCAGCAGCTTAAACCAGAGGGTCGAGACCCAGTACTTC. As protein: CASSLNQRVETQYF.

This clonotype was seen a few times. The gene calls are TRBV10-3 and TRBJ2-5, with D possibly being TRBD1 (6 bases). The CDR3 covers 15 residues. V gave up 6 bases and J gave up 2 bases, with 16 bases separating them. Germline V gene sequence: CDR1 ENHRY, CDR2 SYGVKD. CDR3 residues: CAISLSKGEQETQYF. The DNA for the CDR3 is TGTGCCATCAGCCTCAGTAAGGGGGAACAAGAGACCCAGTACTTC.

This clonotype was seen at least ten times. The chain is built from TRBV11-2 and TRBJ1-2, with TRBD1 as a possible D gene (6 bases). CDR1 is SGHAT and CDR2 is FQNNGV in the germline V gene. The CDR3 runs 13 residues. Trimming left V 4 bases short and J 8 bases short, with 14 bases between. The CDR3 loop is CASSSYRVGGYTF. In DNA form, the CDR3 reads TGTGCCAGCAGCTCATACAGGGTGGGGGGCTACACCTTC.

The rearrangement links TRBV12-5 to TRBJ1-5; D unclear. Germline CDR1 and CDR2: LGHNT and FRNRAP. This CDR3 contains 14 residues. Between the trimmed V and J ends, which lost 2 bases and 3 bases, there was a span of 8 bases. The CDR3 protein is CASGLWVSNQPQHF. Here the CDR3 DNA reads TGTGCTAGTGGTTTGTGGGTTTCCAATCAGCCCCAGCATTTT.

The CDR3 region is CASSGGGLGNIQYF. The CDR3 DNA follows: TGTGCCAGCAGTGGTGGAGGGCTAGGAAACATTCAGTACTTC. The V gene is TRBV2, the J gene TRBJ2-4, with D perhaps TRBD2 (6 bases). Trimming took 4 bases from V and 6 from J, leaving 13 bases between them. The CDR3 is 14 amino acids. The germline V gene encodes CDR1 SNHLY and CDR2 FYNNEI.